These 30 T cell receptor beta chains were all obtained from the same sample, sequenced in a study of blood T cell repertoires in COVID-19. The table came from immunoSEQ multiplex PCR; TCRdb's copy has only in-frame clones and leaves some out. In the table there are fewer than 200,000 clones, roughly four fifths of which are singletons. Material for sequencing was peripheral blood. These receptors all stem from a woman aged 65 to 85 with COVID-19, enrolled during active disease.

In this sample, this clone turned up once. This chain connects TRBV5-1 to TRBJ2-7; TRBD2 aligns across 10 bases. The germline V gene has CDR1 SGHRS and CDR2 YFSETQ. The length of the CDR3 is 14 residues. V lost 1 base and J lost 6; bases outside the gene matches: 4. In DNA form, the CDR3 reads TGCGCCAGCAGCTTGTCTAGCGGGAGACGCGAGCAGTACTTC. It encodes CASSLSSGRREQYF.

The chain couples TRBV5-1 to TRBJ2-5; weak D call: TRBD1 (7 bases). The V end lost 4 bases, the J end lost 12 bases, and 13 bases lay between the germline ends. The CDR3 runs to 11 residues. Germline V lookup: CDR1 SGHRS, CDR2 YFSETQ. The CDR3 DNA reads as TGCGCCAGCAGCGAATCAGGGGGGAAGTACTTC. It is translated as CASSESGGKYF. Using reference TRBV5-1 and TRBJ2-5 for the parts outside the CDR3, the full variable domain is KAGVTQTPRYLIKTRGQQVTLSCSPISGHRSVSWYQQTPGQGLQFLFEYFSETQRNKGNFPGRFSGRQFSNSRSEMNVSTLELGDSALYLCASSESGGKYFGPGTRLLVL.

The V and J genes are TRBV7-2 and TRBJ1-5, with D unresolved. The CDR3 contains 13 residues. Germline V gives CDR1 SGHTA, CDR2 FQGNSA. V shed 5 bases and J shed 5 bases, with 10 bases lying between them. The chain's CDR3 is CASSVGGDQPQHF. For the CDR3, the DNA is TGTGCCAGCAGCGTAGGAGGTGATCAGCCCCAGCATTTT. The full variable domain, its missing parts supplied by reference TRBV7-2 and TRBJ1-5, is GAGVSQSPSNKVTEKGKDVELRCDPISGHTALYWYRQSLGQGLEFLIYFQGNSAPDKSGLPSDRFSAERTGGSVSTLTIQRTQQEDSAVYLCASSVGGDQPQHFGDGTRLSIL.

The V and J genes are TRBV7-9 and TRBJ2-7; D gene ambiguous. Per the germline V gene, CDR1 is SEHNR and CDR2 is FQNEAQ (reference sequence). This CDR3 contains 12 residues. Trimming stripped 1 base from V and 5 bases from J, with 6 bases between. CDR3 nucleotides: TGTGCCAGCAGCTTAGTAACTGACGAGCAGTACTTC. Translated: CASSLVTDEQYF.

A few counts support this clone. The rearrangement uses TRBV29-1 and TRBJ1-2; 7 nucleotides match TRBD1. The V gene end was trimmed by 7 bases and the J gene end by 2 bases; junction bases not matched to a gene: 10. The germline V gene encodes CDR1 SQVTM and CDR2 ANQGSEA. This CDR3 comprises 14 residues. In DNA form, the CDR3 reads TGCAGCGGCCGTCAAGGGGGCGAGAACTATGGCTACACCTTC. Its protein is CSGRQGGENYGYTF.

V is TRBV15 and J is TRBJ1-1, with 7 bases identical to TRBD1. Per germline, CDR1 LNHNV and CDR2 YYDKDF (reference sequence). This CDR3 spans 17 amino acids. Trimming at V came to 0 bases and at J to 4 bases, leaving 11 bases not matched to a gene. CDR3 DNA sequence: TGTGCCACCAGCAGAGATGGATCCCTGACAGGGACCACTGAAGCTTTCTTT. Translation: CATSRDGSLTGTTEAFF. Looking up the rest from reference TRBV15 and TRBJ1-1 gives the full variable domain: DAMVIQNPRYQVTQFGKPVTLSCSQTLNHNVMYWYQQKSSQAPKLLFHYYDKDFNNEADTPDNFQSRRPNTSFCFLDIRSPGLGDTAMYLCATSRDGSLTGTTEAFFGQGTRLTVV.

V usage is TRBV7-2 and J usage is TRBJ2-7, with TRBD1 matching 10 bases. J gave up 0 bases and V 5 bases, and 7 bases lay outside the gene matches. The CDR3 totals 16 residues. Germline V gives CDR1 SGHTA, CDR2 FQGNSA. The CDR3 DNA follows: TGTGCCAGCAGCCCGGGACAGGGGACGGGCTCCTACGAGCAGTACTTC. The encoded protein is CASSPGQGTGSYEQYF.

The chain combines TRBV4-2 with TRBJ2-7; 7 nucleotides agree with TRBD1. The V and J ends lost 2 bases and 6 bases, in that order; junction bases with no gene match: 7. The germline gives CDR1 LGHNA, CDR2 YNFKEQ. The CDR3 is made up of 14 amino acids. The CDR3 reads CASSQTGQYPEQYF. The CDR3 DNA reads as TGTGCCAGCAGCCAAACGGGACAGTACCCCGAGCAGTACTTC.

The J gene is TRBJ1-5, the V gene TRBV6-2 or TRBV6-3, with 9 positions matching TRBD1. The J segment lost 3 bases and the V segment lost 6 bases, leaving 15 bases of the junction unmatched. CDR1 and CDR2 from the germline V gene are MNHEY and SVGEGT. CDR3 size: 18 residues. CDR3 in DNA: TGTGCCAGCAGACCTACAATTCTCCGGGACAGGGACAATCAGCCCCAGCATTTT. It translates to CASRPTILRDRDNQPQHF.

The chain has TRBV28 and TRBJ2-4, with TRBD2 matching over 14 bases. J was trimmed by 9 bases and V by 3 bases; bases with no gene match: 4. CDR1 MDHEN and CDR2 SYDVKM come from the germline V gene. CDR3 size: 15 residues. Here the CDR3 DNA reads TGTGCCAGCAGTTTTAGGGGACTAGCGGGAGCCATTCAGTACTTC. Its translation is CASSFRGLAGAIQYF.

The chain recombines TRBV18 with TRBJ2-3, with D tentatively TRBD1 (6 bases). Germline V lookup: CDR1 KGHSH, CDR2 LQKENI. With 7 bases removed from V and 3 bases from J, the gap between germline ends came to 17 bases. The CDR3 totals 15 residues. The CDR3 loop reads CASLLRQGSTDTQYF. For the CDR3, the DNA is TGTGCCAGCTTACTCCGGCAGGGGTCGACAGATACGCAGTATTTT.

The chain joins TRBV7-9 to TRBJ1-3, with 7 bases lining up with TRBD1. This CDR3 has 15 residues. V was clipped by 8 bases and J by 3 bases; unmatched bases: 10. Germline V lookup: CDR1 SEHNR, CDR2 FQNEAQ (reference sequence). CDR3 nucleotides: TGTGCCAGCGGAACTTCCACAGGGGTTGGAAACACCATATATTTT. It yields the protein CASGTSTGVGNTIYF. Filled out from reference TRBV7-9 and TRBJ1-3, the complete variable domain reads DTGVSQNPRHKITKRGQNVTFRCDPISEHNRLYWYRQTLGQGPEFLTYFQNEAQLEKSRLLSDRFSAERPKGSFSTLEIQRTEQGDSAMYLCASGTSTGVGNTIYFGEGSWLTVV.

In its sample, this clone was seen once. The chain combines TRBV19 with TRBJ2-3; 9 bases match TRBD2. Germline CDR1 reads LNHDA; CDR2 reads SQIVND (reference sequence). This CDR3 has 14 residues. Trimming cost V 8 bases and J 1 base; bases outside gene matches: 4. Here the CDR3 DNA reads TGTGCCAGTGTTACTAGCGGGCGCACAGATACGCAGTATTTT. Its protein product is CASVTSGRTDTQYF.

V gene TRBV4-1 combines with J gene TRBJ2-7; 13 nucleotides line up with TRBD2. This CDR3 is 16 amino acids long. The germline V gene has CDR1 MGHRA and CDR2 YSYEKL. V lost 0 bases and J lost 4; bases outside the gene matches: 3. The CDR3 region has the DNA TGCGCCAGCAGCCAAGATAGGACTAGCGGGAGTTACGAGCAGTACTTC. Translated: CASSQDRTSGSYEQYF.

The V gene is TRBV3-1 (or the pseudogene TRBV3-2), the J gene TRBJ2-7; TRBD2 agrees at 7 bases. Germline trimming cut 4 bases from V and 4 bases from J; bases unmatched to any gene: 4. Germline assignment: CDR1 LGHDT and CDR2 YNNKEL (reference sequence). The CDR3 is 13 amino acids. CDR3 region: CASSPRLAYEQYF. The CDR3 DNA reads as TGTGCCAGCAGCCCCCGACTAGCTTACGAGCAGTACTTC.

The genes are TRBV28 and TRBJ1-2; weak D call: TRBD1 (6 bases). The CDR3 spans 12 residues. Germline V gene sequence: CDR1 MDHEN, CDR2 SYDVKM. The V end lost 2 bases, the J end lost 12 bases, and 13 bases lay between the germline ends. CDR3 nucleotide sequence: TGTGCCAGCAGTTTAACAGGGAGAGGGAACACCTTC. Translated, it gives CASSLTGRGNTF.

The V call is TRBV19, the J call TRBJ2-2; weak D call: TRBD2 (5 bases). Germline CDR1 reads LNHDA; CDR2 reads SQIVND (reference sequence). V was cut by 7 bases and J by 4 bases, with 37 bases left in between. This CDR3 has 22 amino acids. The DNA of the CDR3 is TGTGCCAGTAAGGGTGACGGGGTCTACCATTCCCTGGGCGGTCTGGGCACCGGGGAGCTGTTTTTT. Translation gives CASKGDGVYHSLGGLGTGELFF. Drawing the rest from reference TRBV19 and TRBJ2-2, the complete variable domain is DGGITQSPKYLFRKEGQNVTLSCEQNLNHDAMYWYRQDPGQGLRLIYYSQIVNDFQKGDIAEGYSVSREKKESFPLTVTSAQKNPTAFYLCASKGDGVYHSLGGLGTGELFFGEGSRLTVL.

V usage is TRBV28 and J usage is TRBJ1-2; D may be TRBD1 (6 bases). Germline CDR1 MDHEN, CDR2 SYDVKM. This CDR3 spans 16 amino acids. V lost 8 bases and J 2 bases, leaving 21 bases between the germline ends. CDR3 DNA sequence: TGTGCCAGCTCAGTAGGGGCGGGGGGCCCAAACTATGGCTACACCTTC. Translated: CASSVGAGGPNYGYTF.

The CDR3 DNA reads TGTGCCAGCAGCTCTTCGACAGGGGCTAACTATGGCTACACCTTC. It yields the protein CASSSSTGANYGYTF. This chain joins TRBV9 and TRBJ1-2, with TRBD1 identical over 8 bases. J was trimmed by 0 bases and V by 4 bases; bases with no gene match: 5. The CDR3 has 15 residues. Germline V gives CDR1 SGDLS, CDR2 YYNGEE.

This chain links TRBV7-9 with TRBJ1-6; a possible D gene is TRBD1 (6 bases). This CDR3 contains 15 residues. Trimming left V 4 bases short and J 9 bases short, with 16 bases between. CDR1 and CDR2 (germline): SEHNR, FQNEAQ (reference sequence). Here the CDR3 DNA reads TGTGCCAGCAGCTCCGAGACAGGCATGGTTTCACCCCTCCACTTT. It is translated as CASSSETGMVSPLHF.

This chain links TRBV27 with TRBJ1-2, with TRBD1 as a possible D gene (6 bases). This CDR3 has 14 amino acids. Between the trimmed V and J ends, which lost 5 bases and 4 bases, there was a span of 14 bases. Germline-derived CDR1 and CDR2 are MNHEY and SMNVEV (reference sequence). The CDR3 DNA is TGTGCCAGCAGTCCCTCAGGGGCTGGCTATGGCTACACCTTC. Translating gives CASSPSGAGYGYTF.

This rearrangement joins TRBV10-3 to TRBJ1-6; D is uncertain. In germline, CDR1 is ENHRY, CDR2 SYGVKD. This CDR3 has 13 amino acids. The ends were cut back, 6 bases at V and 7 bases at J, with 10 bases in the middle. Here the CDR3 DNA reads TGTGCCATCAGAGCTATGGAGAATTCACCCCTCCACTTT. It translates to CAIRAMENSPLHF.

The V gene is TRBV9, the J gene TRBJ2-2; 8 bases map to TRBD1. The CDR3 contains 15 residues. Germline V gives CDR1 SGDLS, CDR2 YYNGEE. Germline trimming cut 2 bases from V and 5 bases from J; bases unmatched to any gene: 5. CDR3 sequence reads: CASSVETGATGELFF. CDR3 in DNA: TGTGCCAGCAGCGTGGAGACAGGGGCGACCGGGGAGCTGTTTTTT.

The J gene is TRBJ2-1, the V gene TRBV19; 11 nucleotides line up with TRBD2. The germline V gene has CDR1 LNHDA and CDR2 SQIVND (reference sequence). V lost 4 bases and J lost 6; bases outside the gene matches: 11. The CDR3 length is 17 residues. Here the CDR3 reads CASSSSLAGGPLNEQFF. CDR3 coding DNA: TGTGCCAGTAGTAGCTCGTTAGCGGGAGGGCCCCTCAATGAGCAGTTCTTC.

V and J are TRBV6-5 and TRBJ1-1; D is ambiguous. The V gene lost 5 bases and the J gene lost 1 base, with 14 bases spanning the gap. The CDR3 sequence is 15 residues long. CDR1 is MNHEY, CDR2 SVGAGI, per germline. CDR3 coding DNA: TGTGCCAGCAGTCTACGCCCGGCAGGGAACACTGAAGCTTTCTTT. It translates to CASSLRPAGNTEAFF.

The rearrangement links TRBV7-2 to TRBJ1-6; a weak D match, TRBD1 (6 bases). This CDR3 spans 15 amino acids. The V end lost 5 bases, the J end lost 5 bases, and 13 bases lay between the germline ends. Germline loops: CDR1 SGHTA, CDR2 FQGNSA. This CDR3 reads CASSPFGQNNSPLHF. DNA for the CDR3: TGTGCCAGCAGCCCCTTCGGACAGAATAATTCACCCCTCCACTTT.

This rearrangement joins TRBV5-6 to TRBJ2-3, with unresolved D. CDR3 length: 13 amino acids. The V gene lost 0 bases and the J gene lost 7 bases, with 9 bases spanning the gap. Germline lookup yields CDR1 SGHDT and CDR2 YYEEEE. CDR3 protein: CASSLDRVNTQYF. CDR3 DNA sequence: TGTGCCAGCAGCTTGGACCGGGTAAATACGCAGTATTTT. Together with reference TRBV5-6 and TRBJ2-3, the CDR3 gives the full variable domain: DAGVTQSPTHLIKTRGQQVTLRCSPKSGHDTVSWYQQALGQGPQFIFQYYEEEERQRGNFPDRFSGHQFPNYSSELNVNALLLGDSALYLCASSLDRVNTQYFGPGTRLTVL.

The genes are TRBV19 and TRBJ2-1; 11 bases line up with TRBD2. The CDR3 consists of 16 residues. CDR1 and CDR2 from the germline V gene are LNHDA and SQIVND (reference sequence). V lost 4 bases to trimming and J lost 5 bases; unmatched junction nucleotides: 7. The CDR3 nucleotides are TGTGCCAGTAGTACCCGGGGTAGCGGGAGGGACAATGAGCAGTTCTTC. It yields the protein CASSTRGSGRDNEQFF.

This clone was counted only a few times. The CDR3 DNA reads as TGTGCCAGCAGTATGACAGCTTCCTCCTACGAGCAGTACTTC. Residues: CASSMTASSYEQYF. The chain joins TRBV6-6 to TRBJ2-7, with a possible D match to TRBD1 (5 bases). The germline V and J ends were trimmed by 5 bases and 0 bases, with 11 bases remaining between them. The germline V gene encodes CDR1 MNHNY and CDR2 SVGAGI (reference sequence). This CDR3 contains 14 residues.

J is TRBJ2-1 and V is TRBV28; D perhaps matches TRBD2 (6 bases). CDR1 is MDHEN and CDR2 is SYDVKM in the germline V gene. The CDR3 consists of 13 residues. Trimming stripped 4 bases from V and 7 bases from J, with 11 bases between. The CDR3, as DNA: TGTGCCAGCAGTTCCCCGACTAGAAATGAGCAGTTCTTC. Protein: CASSSPTRNEQFF. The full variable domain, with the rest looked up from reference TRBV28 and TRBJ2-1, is DVKVTQSSRYLVKRTGEKVFLECVQDMDHENMFWYRQDPGLGLRLIYFSYDVKMKEKGDIPEGYSVSREKKERFSLILESASTNQTSMYLCASSSPTRNEQFFGPGTRLTVL.